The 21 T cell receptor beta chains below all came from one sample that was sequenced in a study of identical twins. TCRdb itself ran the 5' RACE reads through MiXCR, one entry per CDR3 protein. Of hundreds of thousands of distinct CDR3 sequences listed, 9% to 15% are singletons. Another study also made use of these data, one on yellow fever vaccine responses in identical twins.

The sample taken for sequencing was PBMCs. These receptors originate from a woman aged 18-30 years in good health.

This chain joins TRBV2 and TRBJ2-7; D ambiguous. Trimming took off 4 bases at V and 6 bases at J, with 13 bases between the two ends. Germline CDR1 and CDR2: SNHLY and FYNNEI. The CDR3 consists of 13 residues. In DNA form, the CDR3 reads TGTGCCAGCAGTGGTCAGATGTTGGGCGAGCAGTACTTC. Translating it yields CASSGQMLGEQYF. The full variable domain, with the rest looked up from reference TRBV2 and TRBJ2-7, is EPEVTQTPSHQVTQMGQEVILRCVPISNHLYFYWYRQILGQKVEFLVSFYNNEISEKSEIFDDQFSVERPDGSNFTLKIRSTKLEDSAMYFCASSGQMLGEQYFGPGTRLTVT.

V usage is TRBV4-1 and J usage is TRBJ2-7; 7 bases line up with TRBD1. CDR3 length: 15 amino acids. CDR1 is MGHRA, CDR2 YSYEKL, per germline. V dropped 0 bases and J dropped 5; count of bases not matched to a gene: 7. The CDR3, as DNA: TGCGCCAGCAGCCAAGATGACAGGGATTTGCACGAGCAGTACTTC. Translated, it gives CASSQDDRDLHEQYF.

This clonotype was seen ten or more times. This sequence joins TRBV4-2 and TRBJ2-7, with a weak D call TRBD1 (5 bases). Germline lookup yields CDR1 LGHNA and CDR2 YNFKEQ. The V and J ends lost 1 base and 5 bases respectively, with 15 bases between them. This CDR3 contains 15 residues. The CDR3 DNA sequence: TGTGCCAGCAGCCAAGTCGGACAAACGATGGACGAGCAGTACTTC. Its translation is CASSQVGQTMDEQYF.

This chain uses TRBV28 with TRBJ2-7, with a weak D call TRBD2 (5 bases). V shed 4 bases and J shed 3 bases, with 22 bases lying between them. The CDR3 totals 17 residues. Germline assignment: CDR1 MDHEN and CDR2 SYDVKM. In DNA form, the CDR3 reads TGTGCCAGCAGTTCCCTTGGGCAAGCGGACCAGCTCTACGAGCAGTACTTC. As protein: CASSSLGQADQLYEQYF.

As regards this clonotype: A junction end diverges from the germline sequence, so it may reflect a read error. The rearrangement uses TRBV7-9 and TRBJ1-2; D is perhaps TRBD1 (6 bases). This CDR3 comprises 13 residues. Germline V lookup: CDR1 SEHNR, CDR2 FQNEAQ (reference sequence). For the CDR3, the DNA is TGTGCCGGCAGCGACGGGACATACTATGGCTACACCTTC. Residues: CAGSDGTYYGYTF.

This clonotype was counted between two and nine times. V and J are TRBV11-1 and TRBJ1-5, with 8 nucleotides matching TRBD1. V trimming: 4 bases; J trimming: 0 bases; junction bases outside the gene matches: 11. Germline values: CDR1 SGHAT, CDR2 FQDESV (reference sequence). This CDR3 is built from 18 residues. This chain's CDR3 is CASSYGTGETYSNQPQHF. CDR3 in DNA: TGTGCCAGCAGCTACGGGACAGGCGAAACGTATAGCAATCAGCCCCAGCATTTT. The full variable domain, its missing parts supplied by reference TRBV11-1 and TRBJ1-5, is EAEVAQSPRYKITEKSQAVAFWCDPISGHATLYWYRQILGQGPELLVQFQDESVVDDSQLPKDRFSAERLKGVDSTLKIQPAELGDSAMYLCASSYGTGETYSNQPQHFGDGTRLSIL.

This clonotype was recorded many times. The CDR3 DNA reads TGCAGTGCTACCGGGGCCGATCCAGATACGCAGTATTTT. Protein product: CSATGADPDTQYF. This chain connects TRBV20-1 to TRBJ2-3, with D possibly called TRBD1 or TRBD2 (5 bases each). Per germline, CDR1 DFQATT and CDR2 SNEGSKA (reference sequence). V was clipped by 4 bases and J by 4 bases, with 12 bases between them. CDR3 length: 13 amino acids.

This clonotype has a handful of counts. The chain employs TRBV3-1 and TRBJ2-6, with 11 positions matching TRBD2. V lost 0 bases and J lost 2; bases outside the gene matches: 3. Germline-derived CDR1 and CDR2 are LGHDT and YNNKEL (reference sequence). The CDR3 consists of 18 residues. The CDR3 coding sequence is TGTGCCAGCAGCCAAGATGCTAGCGGGGGGACTGGGGCCAACGTCCTGACTTTC. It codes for CASSQDASGGTGANVLTF.

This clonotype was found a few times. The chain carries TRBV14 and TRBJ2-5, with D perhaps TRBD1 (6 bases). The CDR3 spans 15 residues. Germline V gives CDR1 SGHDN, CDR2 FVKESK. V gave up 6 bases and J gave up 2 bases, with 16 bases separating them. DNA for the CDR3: TGTGCCAGCAGGGCAGGACAGAACCTACAAGAGACCCAGTACTTC. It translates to CASRAGQNLQETQYF.

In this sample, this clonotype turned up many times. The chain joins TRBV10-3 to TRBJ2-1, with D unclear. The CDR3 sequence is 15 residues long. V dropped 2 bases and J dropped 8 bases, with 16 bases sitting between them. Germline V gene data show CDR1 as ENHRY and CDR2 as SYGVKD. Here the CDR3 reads CAISERYHPTHEQFF. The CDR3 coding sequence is TGTGCCATCAGTGAGAGGTACCACCCTACTCATGAGCAGTTCTTC.

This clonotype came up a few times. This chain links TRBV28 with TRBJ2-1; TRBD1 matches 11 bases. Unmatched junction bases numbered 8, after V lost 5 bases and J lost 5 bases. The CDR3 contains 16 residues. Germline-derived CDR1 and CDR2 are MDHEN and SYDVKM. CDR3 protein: CASSPSGQGGNNEQFF. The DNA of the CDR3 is TGTGCCAGCAGTCCCTCGGGACAGGGGGGAAACAATGAGCAGTTCTTC.

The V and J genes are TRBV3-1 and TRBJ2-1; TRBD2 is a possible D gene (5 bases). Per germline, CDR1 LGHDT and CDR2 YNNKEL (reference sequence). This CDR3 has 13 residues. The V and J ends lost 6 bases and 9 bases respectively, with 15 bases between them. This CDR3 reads CASSSSWTSEQFF. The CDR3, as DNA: TGTGCCAGCAGTTCTAGCTGGACCAGTGAGCAGTTCTTC.

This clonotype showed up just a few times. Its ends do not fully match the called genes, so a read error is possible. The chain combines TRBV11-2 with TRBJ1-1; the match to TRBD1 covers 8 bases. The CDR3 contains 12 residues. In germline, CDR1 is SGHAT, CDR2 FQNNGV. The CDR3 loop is CASSSNQGARIF. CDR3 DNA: TGTGCCAGCAGCTCGAACCAGGGGGCAAGGATCTTT. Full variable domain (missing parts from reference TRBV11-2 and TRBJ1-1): EAGVAQSPRYKIIEKRQSVAFWCNPISGHATLYWYQQILGQGPKLLIQFQNNGVVDDSQLPKDRFSAERLKGVDSTLKIQPAKLEDSAVYLCASSSNQGARIFGQGTRLTVV.

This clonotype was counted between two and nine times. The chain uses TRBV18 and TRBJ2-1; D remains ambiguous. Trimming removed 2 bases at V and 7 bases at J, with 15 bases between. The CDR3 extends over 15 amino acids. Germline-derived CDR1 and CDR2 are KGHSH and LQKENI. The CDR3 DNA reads TGTGCCAGCTCACCAATGCCAACCACACTTAATGAGCAGTTCTTC. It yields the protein CASSPMPTTLNEQFF.

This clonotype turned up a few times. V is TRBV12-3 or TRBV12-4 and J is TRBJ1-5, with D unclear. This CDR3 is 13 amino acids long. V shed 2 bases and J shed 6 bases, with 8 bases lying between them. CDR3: CASSLLLTQPQHF. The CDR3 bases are TGTGCCAGCAGTTTACTTCTTACTCAGCCCCAGCATTTT.

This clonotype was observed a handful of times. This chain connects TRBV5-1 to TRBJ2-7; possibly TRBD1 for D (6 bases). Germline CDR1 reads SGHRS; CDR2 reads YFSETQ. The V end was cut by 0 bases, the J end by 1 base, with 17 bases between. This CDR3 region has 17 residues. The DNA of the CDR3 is TGCGCCAGCAGCTTGGTGGTGGACAGTAGACCTTCCTACGAGCAGTACTTC. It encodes CASSLVVDSRPSYEQYF.

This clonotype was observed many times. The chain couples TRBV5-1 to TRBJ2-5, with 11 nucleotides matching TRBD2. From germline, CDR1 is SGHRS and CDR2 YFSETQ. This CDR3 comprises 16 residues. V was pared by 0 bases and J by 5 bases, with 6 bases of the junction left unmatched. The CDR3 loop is CASSLVIAGGPETQYF. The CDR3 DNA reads TGCGCCAGCAGCTTGGTGATAGCGGGAGGGCCGGAGACCCAGTACTTC.

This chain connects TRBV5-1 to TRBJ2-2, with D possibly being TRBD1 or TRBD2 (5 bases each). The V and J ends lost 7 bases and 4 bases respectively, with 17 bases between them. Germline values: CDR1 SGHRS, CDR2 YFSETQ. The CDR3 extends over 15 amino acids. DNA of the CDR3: TGCGCCAGCGCCCAGGGACGGCAAAGCACCGGGGAGCTGTTTTTT. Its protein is CASAQGRQSTGELFF.

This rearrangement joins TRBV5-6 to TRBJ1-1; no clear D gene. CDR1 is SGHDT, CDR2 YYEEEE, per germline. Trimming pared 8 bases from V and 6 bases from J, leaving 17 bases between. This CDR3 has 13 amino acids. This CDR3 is CARGHPGMSEAFF. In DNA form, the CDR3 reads TGTGCCAGGGGCCACCCTGGGATGTCTGAAGCTTTCTTT.

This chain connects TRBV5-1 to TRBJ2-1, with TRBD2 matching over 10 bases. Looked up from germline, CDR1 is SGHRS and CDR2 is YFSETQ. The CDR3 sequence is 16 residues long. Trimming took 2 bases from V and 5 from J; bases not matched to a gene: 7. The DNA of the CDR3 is TGCGCCAGCAGCTTTTACAGCGGGGGGGACAACAATGAGCAGTTCTTC. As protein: CASSFYSGGDNNEQFF. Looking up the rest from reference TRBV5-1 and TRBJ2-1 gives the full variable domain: KAGVTQTPRYLIKTRGQQVTLSCSPISGHRSVSWYQQTPGQGLQFLFEYFSETQRNKGNFPGRFSGRQFSNSRSEMNVSTLELGDSALYLCASSFYSGGDNNEQFFGPGTRLTVL.

The CDR3 sequence: CASSSLMAGLTDTQYF. CDR3 sequence (DNA): TGTGCCAGCAGCTCACTAATGGCGGGTCTCACAGATACGCAGTATTTT. V and J are TRBV11-3 and TRBJ2-3, with D possibly matching TRBD2 (5 bases). The CDR3 has 16 amino acids. V gave up 4 bases and J gave up 2 bases, with 16 bases separating them. The V gene's germline CDR1 is SGHNT and CDR2 YENEEA.